This T cell receptor (beta chain) was identified in a study of neurological immune-mediated disorders. Study conclusions and caveats: Phylogenetic grouping assigned the repertoires of 18 of 34 multiple sclerosis patients to one related-CDR3 cluster, which constitutes a possible signature.

The cDNA came from 5'RACE with 10-nucleotide random UMIs. TCRdb reprocessed the 5' RACE reads via MiXCR and lists one record per CDR3 protein. The table records about 65,000 distinct CDR3 sequences, approximately 3.7% of them present only once. In germline, CDR1 is SGHDT, CDR2 YYEEEE. The CDR3 covers 14 residues. The V gene lost 0 bases and the J gene lost 0 bases, with 5 bases spanning the gap. As to this clonotype: The antigen remains undetermined.

The chain links TRBV5-6 to TRBJ2-3, with D unclear. The specimen sequenced was PBMCs. The source is a man over 45 with multiple sclerosis. The CDR3 bases are TGTGCCAGCAGCTTGGTGGGGAGCACAGATACGCAGTATTTT. Protein: CASSLVGSTDTQYF.